These 27 T cell receptor beta chains share one sample of origin, sequenced in a study of response to subunit inactivated influenza vaccine. TCRdb reanalysed the RT-PCR reads using MiXCR and keeps one entry per CDR3 protein. Of around 520,000 distinct CDR3 sequences in the sample, roughly 10% were seen once. The specimen was PBMCs from blood, collected on the day of vaccination. The receptor set was obtained from a man aged 50-60 years who received an inactivated influenza vaccine.

A few counts support this clonotype. This sequence joins TRBV4-1 and TRBJ1-1, with 10 bases identical to TRBD1. Germline CDR1 and CDR2: MGHRA and YSYEKL. Trimming took 4 bases from V and 6 from J; bases not matched to a gene: 8. The CDR3 loop spans 15 amino acids. In nucleotides, the CDR3 is TGCGCCAGCAGCCTAGGGACAGGGGAAGTCTCTGAAGCTTTCTTT. It yields the protein CASSLGTGEVSEAFF.

This clonotype was detected only a few times. The V call is TRBV7-9, the J call TRBJ2-7; weak D call: TRBD1 (6 bases). CDR3 length: 13 residues. V dropped 1 base and J dropped 5 bases, with 9 bases sitting between them. The germline gives CDR1 SEHNR, CDR2 FQNEAQ (reference sequence). Written as DNA, the CDR3 is TGTGCCAGCAGCTTAGACCAGGGGAACGAGCAGTACTTC. This codes for CASSLDQGNEQYF.

This clonotype came up a few times. This chain connects TRBV9 to TRBJ2-1, with 10 bases aligning to TRBD2. Germline loops: CDR1 SGDLS, CDR2 YYNGEE. The CDR3 consists of 17 residues. J gave up 2 bases and V 0 bases, and 5 bases lay outside the gene matches. CDR3 sequence reads: CASSVEIGLAAYNEQFF. CDR3 coding DNA: TGTGCCAGCAGCGTAGAAATTGGACTAGCGGCCTACAATGAGCAGTTCTTC.

In its sample, this clonotype was seen many times. V and J are TRBV5-6 and TRBJ2-2, with 13 bases fitting TRBD2. CDR1 and CDR2 (germline): SGHDT, YYEEEE. This CDR3 spans 17 amino acids. Losses at the gene ends were 5 bases for V and 1 base for J; bases not matched to a gene: 5. CDR3 protein: CASRRLAGGRNTGELFF. The CDR3 region has the DNA TGTGCCAGCAGACGACTAGCGGGAGGTCGGAACACCGGGGAGCTGTTTTTT.

This clonotype came up a few times. J is TRBJ2-5 and V is TRBV5-1; tentative D call: TRBD2 (6 bases). Germline CDR1 reads SGHRS; CDR2 reads YFSETQ. There are 15 residues in the CDR3. V lost 4 bases to trimming and J lost 5 bases, with 18 bases between them. The DNA of the CDR3 is TGCGCCAGCAGCATCCCGACTAGTTCCTGGGAGACCCAGTACTTC. Its translation is CASSIPTSSWETQYF.

In this sample, this clonotype turned up a few times. The rearrangement uses TRBV5-1 and TRBJ1-4; 7 bases match TRBD1. Unmatched junction bases numbered 6, after V lost 4 bases and J lost 6 bases. This CDR3 comprises 14 residues. Germline V gene data show CDR1 as SGHRS and CDR2 as YFSETQ. The CDR3 loop reads CASSLGTVDEKLFF. CDR3 nucleotides: TGCGCCAGCAGCCTGGGGACAGTGGATGAAAAACTGTTTTTT.

V gene TRBV6-4 combines with J gene TRBJ2-1; 7 bases agree with TRBD1. Germline CDR1 and CDR2: MRHNA and SNTAGT. This CDR3 has 13 amino acids. Trimming cost V 5 bases and J 9 bases; bases outside gene matches: 7. As DNA, the CDR3 is TGTGCCAGCAGTCGTATCCGGGACAGTGAGCAGTTCTTC. Amino acids: CASSRIRDSEQFF.

J is TRBJ2-1 and V is TRBV20-1; 12 bases are a match to TRBD2. After removal of 3 bases from V and 4 bases from J, the junction contained 4 bases not matched to a gene. The CDR3 is 15 residues long. The germline V gene encodes CDR1 DFQATT and CDR2 SNEGSKA (reference sequence). The CDR3 reads CSASGLAGLYNEQFF. DNA for the CDR3: TGCAGTGCTAGCGGACTAGCGGGATTGTACAATGAGCAGTTCTTC.

The chain has TRBV20-1 and TRBJ2-3, with TRBD2 identical over 7 bases. From germline, CDR1 is DFQATT and CDR2 SNEGSKA (reference sequence). V gave up 2 bases and J gave up 6 bases; unmatched junction bases: 11. This CDR3 comprises 15 residues. The CDR3 protein is CSARSLGEGLDTQYF. The CDR3 DNA follows: TGCAGTGCTAGATCGTTAGGGGAGGGCCTTGATACGCAGTATTTT.

J is TRBJ2-4 and V is TRBV29-1; tentatively, D is TRBD2 (5 bases). Germline CDR1 and CDR2: SQVTM and ANQGSEA. The CDR3 spans 13 residues. V was shortened by 2 bases and J by 9 bases, with 14 bases between the two germline ends. The DNA of the CDR3 is TGCAGCGTTGAAAGCGGTCCCGGGATCATTCAGTACTTC. As protein: CSVESGPGIIQYF.

The sample holds a few counts of this clonotype. The chain employs TRBV5-1 and TRBJ2-2; no clear D gene. V was trimmed by 9 bases and J by 0 bases, leaving 12 bases between them. This CDR3 contains 14 residues. The germline V gene encodes CDR1 SGHRS and CDR2 YFSETQ. The CDR3 region is CATSLSPNTGELFF. CDR3 nucleotides: TGCGCCACCTCTCTGAGTCCGAACACCGGGGAGCTGTTTTTT.

This clonotype appeared a few times. The chain combines TRBV2 with TRBJ2-6; D not certain. The V end was cut by 7 bases, the J end by 0 bases, with 10 bases between. Germline V CDR1 and CDR2: SNHLY, FYNNEI. This CDR3 has 15 residues. CDR3 sequence (DNA): TGTGCCAGCACTGCGTGGGGCTCTGGGGCCAACGTCCTGACTTTC. It yields the protein CASTAWGSGANVLTF.

The chain links TRBV4-2 to TRBJ2-2; D may correspond to TRBD1 or TRBD2 (5 bases each). The V and J ends lost 10 bases and 5 bases respectively, with 14 bases between them. This CDR3 is 13 amino acids long. Germline V gene sequence: CDR1 LGHNA, CDR2 YNFKEQ. CDR3 amino acids: CATGALGTGELFF. The CDR3 nucleotides read TGTGCCACCGGGGCGTTAGGGACCGGGGAGCTGTTTTTT.

At least ten counts were recorded for this clonotype. The CDR3 here is CASSYEASSYNEQFF. The DNA for the CDR3 is TGTGCCAGCAGTTACGAGGCTAGCTCCTACAATGAGCAGTTCTTC. This chain uses TRBV6-5 with TRBJ2-1; D unclear. The CDR3 runs to 15 residues. Germline assignment: CDR1 MNHEY and CDR2 SVGAGI. V lost 2 bases to trimming and J lost 0 bases, with 8 bases between them.

The rearrangement uses TRBV4-1 and TRBJ1-4, with 7 bases that match TRBD1. The J segment lost 3 bases and the V segment lost 6 bases, leaving 7 bases of the junction unmatched. CDR1 is MGHRA, CDR2 YSYEKL, per germline. The CDR3 totals 15 residues. The CDR3 here is CASRRDRVSNEKLFF. DNA for the CDR3: TGCGCCAGCAGGCGTGACAGGGTATCTAATGAAAAACTGTTTTTT.

This chain joins TRBV7-9 and TRBJ2-1; no clear D gene. V lost 1 base and J 8 bases, leaving 18 bases between the germline ends. CDR1 SEHNR and CDR2 FQNEAQ come from the germline V gene (reference sequence). The CDR3 is made up of 16 amino acids. In DNA, the CDR3 is TGTGCCAGCAGCTTAGAGGCTGGAACACGTATCGATGAGCAGTTCTTC. Protein product: CASSLEAGTRIDEQFF.

The V and J genes are TRBV20-1 and TRBJ2-4; D gene unclear. Trimming took 3 bases from V and 1 from J, leaving 10 bases between them. This CDR3 region has 14 residues. Germline V CDR1 and CDR2: DFQATT, SNEGSKA (reference sequence). The chain's CDR3 is CSASMTLAKNIQYF. The CDR3 nucleotides read TGCAGTGCTAGTATGACTTTGGCCAAAAACATTCAGTACTTC.

V gene TRBV10-3 combines with J gene TRBJ2-7; 8 bases fit TRBD1. The V gene end was trimmed by 5 bases and the J gene end by 1 base; junction bases not matched to a gene: 7. The CDR3 sequence is 15 residues long. From germline, CDR1 is ENHRY and CDR2 SYGVKD. The chain's CDR3 is CAISHRDRSSYEQYF. The CDR3 DNA is TGTGCCATCAGTCACCGGGACAGGAGTTCCTACGAGCAGTACTTC.

This clonotype appeared a few times. This rearrangement joins TRBV5-6 to TRBJ2-7, with D tentatively TRBD2 (7 bases). Germline V lookup: CDR1 SGHDT, CDR2 YYEEEE. V was clipped by 4 bases and J by 5 bases, with 25 bases between them. This CDR3 is 17 amino acids long. Written as DNA, the CDR3 is TGTGCCAGCAGCCAATATGGAGGGGGGGCGCATCGTAACGAGCAGTACTTC. Its translation is CASSQYGGGAHRNEQYF.

This clonotype has a handful of counts. The chain has TRBV20-1 and TRBJ2-3; D remains unclear. Trimming pared 0 bases from V and 4 bases from J, leaving 8 bases between. This CDR3 region has 13 residues. Germline loops: CDR1 DFQATT, CDR2 SNEGSKA (reference sequence). DNA for the CDR3: TGCAGTGCTAGAGACTGGAAGTCAGATACGCAGTATTTT. Its translation is CSARDWKSDTQYF.

The chain uses TRBV7-2 and TRBJ2-3; D is possibly TRBD1 or TRBD2 (6 bases each). CDR1 and CDR2 (germline): SGHTA, FQGNSA. The CDR3 spans 16 residues. V was pared by 5 bases and J by 0 bases, with 15 bases between. The CDR3 nucleotides read TGTGCCAGCAGCCCGGCGAGGAGGGGGAGCACAGATACGCAGTATTTT. Encoded protein: CASSPARRGSTDTQYF. The full variable domain, rest sourced from reference TRBV7-2 and TRBJ2-3, is GAGVSQSPSNKVTEKGKDVELRCDPISGHTALYWYRQSLGQGLEFLIYFQGNSAPDKSGLPSDRFSAERTGGSVSTLTIQRTQQEDSAVYLCASSPARRGSTDTQYFGPGTRLTVL.

This clonotype was seen a handful of times. The CDR3 DNA reads as TGTGCCAGCGCGGGGGGGAATAATTCACCCCTCCACTTT. Translated: CASAGGNNSPLHF. The chain uses TRBV27 and TRBJ1-6, with a tentative D call TRBD1 (5 bases). The length of the CDR3 is 13 residues. V shed 8 bases and J shed 5 bases, with 10 bases lying between them. Per germline, CDR1 MNHEY and CDR2 SMNVEV (reference sequence).

This sequence joins TRBV6-2 or TRBV6-3 and TRBJ2-7; D gene ambiguous. V lost 4 bases, J lost 2 bases, and 12 bases lay in between. The V gene's germline CDR1 is MNHEY and CDR2 SVGEGT. CDR3 length: 14 amino acids. CDR3: CASSFQNFPYEQYF. CDR3 DNA sequence: TGTGCCAGCAGTTTTCAGAATTTCCCCTACGAGCAGTACTTC.

This clonotype was counted at least ten times. The chain carries TRBV27 and TRBJ2-1; the D gene is possibly TRBD2 (6 bases). Germline CDR1 and CDR2: MNHEY and SMNVEV (reference sequence). V lost 1 base, J lost 0 bases, and 13 bases lay in between. The CDR3 totals 17 residues. The DNA for the CDR3 is TGTGCCAGCAGTTTATTGTCTAGCGTGAGCTCCTACAATGAGCAGTTCTTC. It is translated as CASSLLSSVSSYNEQFF.

The chain links TRBV5-1 to TRBJ2-7; maybe TRBD1 (5 bases). Trimming left V 0 bases short and J 4 bases short, with 14 bases between. CDR1 and CDR2 (germline): SGHRS, YFSETQ. The length of the CDR3 is 15 residues. This CDR3 is CASSLALGEGYEQYF. CDR3 DNA sequence: TGCGCCAGCAGCTTGGCCTTAGGGGAAGGGTACGAGCAGTACTTC.

This clonotype turned up a few times. This chain connects TRBV6-5 to TRBJ1-2; D possibly corresponds to TRBD1 (6 bases). This CDR3 has 15 residues. The V and J ends lost 2 bases and 1 base respectively, with 11 bases between them. The V gene's germline CDR1 is MNHEY and CDR2 SVGAGI. The CDR3 loop reads CASSYRGAVNYGYTF. DNA for the CDR3: TGTGCCAGCAGTTACCGGGGGGCCGTTAACTATGGCTACACCTTC.

This clonotype showed up just a few times. The genes are TRBV13 and TRBJ2-7; D is possibly TRBD1 (6 bases). Germline lookup yields CDR1 PRHDT and CDR2 FYEKMQ (reference sequence). Trimming took off 5 bases at V and 0 bases at J, with 11 bases between the two ends. CDR3 length: 14 residues. CDR3 in amino acids: CASSIQGVSYEQYF. Here the CDR3 DNA reads TGTGCCAGCAGCATACAGGGCGTCTCCTACGAGCAGTACTTC. Using reference TRBV13 and TRBJ2-7 for the parts outside the CDR3, the full variable domain is AAGVIQSPRHLIKEKRETATLKCYPIPRHDTVYWYQQGPGQDPQFLISFYEKMQSDKGSIPDRFSAQQFSDYHSELNMSSLELGDSALYFCASSIQGVSYEQYFGPGTRLTVT.